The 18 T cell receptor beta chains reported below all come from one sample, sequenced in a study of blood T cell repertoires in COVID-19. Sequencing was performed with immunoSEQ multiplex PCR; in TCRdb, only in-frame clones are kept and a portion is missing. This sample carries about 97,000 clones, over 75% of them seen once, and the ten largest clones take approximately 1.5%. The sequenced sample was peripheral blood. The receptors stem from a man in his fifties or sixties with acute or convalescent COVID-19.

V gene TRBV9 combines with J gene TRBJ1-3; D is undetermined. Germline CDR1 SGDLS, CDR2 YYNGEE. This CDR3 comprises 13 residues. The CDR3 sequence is CASGVGSGNTIYF. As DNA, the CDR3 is TGTGCTTCCGGGGTGGGCTCTGGAAACACCATATATTTT.

CDR3 DNA sequence: TGTGCCAGCAGTTACCCGGGACAGGGGGGAGGCTACACCTTC. Amino acid sequence: CASSYPGQGGGYTF. This chain links TRBV6-5 with TRBJ1-2; TRBD1 matches 11 bases. CDR1 is MNHEY and CDR2 is SVGAGI in the germline V gene. The CDR3 is 14 residues long. V was clipped by 2 bases and J by 8 bases; unmatched bases: 4.

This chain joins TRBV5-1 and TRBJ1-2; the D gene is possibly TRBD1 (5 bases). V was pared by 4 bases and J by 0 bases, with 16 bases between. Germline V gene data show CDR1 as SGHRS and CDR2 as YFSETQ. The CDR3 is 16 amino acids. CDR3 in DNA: TGCGCCAGCAGCCTGTCCACAGGAGTCCCTAACTATGGCTACACCTTC. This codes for CASSLSTGVPNYGYTF.

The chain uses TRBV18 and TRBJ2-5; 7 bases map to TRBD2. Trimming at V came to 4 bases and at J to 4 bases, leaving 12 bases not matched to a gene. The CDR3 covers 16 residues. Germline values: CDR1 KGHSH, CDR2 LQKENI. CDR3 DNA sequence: TGTGCCAGCTCACTCCGCCAGCTAGCGGAAGGAGAGACCCAGTACTTC. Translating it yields CASSLRQLAEGETQYF. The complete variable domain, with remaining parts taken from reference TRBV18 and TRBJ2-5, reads NAGVMQNPRHLVRRRGQEARLRCSPMKGHSHVYWYRQLPEEGLKFMVYLQKENIIDESGMPKERFSAEFPKEGPSILRIQQVVRGDSAAYFCASSLRQLAEGETQYFGPGTRLLVL.

The CDR3 sequence: CASSPNRQLNYGYTF. The DNA of the CDR3 is TGTGCCAGCAGCCCCAACAGGCAGTTGAACTATGGCTACACCTTC. This chain links TRBV6-5 with TRBJ1-2; a weak D match, TRBD1 (5 bases). The CDR3 is made up of 15 amino acids. CDR1 and CDR2 (germline): MNHEY, SVGAGI. V gave up 6 bases and J gave up 2 bases, with 16 bases separating them.

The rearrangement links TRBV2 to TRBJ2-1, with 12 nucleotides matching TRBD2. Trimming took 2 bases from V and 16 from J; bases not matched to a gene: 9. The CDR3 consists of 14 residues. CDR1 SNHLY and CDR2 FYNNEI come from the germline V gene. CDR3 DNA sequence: TGTGCCAGCAGTGAATTCAGGACTAGCGGGGTCGTCTTCTTC. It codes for CASSEFRTSGVVFF.

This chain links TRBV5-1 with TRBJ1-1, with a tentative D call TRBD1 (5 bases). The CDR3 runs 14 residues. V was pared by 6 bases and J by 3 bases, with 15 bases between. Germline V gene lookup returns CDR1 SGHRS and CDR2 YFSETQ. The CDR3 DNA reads TGCGCCAGCAACCAAGGGGCGGGAGACACTGAAGCTTTCTTT. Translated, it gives CASNQGAGDTEAFF.

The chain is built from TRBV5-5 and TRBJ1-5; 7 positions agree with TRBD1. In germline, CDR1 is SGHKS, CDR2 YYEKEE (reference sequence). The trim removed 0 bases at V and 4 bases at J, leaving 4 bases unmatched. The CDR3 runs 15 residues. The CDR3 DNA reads TGTGCCAGCAGCTTGGTTACAGGGGCGAATCAGCCCCAGCATTTT. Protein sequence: CASSLVTGANQPQHF. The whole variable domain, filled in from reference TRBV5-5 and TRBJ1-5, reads DAGVTQSPTHLIKTRGQQVTLRCSPISGHKSVSWYQQVLGQGPQFIFQYYEKEERGRGNFPDRFSARQFPNYSSELNVNALLLGDSALYLCASSLVTGANQPQHFGDGTRLSIL.

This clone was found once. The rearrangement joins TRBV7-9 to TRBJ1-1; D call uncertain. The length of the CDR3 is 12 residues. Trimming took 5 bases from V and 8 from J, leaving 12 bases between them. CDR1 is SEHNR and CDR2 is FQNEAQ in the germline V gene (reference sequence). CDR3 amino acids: CASSVLQAEAFF. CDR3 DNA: TGTGCCAGCAGCGTTCTTCAGGCAGAAGCTTTCTTT.

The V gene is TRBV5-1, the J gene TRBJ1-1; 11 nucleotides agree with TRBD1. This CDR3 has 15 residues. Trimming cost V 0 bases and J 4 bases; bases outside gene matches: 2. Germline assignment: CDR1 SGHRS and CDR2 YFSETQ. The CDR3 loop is CASSLAGTGGTEAFF. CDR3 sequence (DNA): TGCGCCAGCAGCTTGGCCGGGACAGGGGGCACTGAAGCTTTCTTT.

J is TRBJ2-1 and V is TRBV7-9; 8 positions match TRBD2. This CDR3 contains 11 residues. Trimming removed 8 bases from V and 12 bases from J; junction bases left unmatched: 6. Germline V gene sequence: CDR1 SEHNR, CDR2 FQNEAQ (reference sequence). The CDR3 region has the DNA TGTGCCAGCGGTGAGCGGGGGCCGCAGTTCTTC. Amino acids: CASGERGPQFF.

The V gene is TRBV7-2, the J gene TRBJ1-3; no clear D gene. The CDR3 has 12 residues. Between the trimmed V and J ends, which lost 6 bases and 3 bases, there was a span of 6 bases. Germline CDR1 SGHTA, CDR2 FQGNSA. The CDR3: CASRRDGNTIYF. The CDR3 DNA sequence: TGTGCCAGCAGACGGGATGGAAACACCATATATTTT.

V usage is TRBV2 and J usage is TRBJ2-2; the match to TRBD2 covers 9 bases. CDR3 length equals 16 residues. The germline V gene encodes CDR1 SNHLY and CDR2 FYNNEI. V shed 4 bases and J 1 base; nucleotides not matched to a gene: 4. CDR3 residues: CASSGSAGGNTGELFF. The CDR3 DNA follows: TGTGCCAGCAGTGGATCAGCGGGGGGGAACACCGGGGAGCTGTTTTTT.

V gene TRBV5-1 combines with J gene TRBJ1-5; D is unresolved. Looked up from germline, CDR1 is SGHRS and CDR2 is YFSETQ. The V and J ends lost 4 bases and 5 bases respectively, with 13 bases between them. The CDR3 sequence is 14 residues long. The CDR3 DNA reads TGCGCCAGCAGCCCGGCCGGGTTATATCAGCCCCAGCATTTT. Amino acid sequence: CASSPAGLYQPQHF.

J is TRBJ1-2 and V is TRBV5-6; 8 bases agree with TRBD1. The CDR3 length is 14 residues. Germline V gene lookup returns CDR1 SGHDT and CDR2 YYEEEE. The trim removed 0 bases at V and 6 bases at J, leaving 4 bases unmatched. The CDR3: CASSLGDRSHGYTF. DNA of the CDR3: TGTGCCAGCAGCTTGGGGGACAGGTCTCATGGCTACACCTTC.

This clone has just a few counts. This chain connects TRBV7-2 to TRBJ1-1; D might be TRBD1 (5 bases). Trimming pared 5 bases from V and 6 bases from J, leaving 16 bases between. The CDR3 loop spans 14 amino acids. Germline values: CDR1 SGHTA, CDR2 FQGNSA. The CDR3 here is CASSTPRASAEAFF. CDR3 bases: TGTGCCAGCAGCACCCCCAGGGCTTCTGCTGAAGCTTTCTTT.

CDR3 protein: CASSQLRQGARNQPQHF. DNA of the CDR3: TGTGCCAGCAGCCAACTCAGACAGGGGGCACGGAATCAGCCCCAGCATTTT. The V gene is TRBV14, the J gene TRBJ1-5, with 10 bases that match TRBD1. The V gene end was trimmed by 2 bases and the J gene end by 4 bases; junction bases not matched to a gene: 8. The germline V gene encodes CDR1 SGHDN and CDR2 FVKESK. CDR3 length equals 17 residues. The full variable domain, completed using reference TRBV14 and TRBJ1-5, is EAGVTQFPSHSVIEKGQTVTLRCDPISGHDNLYWYRRVMGKEIKFLLHFVKESKQDESGMPNNRFLAERTGGTYSTLKVQPAELEDSGVYFCASSQLRQGARNQPQHFGDGTRLSIL.

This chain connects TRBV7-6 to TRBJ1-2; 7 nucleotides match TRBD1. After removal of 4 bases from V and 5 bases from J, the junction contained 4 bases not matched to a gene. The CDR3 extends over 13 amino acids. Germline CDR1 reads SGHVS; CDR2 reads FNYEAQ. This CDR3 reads CASSSRTGYGYTF. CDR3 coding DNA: TGTGCCAGCAGCTCTCGGACAGGATATGGCTACACCTTC. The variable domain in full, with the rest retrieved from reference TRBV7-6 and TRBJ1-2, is GAGVSQSPRYKVTKRGQDVALRCDPISGHVSLYWYRQALGQGPEFLTYFNYEAQQDKSGLPNDRFSAERPEGSISTLTIQRTEQRDSAMYRCASSSRTGYGYTFGSGTRLTVV.